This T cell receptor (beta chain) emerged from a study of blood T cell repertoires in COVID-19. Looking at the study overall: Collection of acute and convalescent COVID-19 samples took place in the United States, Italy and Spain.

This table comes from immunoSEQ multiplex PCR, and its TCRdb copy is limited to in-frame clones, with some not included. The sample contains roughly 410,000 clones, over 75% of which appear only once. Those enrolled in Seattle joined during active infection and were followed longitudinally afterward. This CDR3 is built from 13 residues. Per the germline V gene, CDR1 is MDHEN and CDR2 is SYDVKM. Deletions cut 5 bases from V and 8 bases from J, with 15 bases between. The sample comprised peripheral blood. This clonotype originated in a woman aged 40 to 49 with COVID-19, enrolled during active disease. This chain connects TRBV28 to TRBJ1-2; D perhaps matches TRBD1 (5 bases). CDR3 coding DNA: TGTGCCAGCAGTGTCTCTCAGGGTGGCGGCTACACCTTC. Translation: CASSVSQGGGYTF.